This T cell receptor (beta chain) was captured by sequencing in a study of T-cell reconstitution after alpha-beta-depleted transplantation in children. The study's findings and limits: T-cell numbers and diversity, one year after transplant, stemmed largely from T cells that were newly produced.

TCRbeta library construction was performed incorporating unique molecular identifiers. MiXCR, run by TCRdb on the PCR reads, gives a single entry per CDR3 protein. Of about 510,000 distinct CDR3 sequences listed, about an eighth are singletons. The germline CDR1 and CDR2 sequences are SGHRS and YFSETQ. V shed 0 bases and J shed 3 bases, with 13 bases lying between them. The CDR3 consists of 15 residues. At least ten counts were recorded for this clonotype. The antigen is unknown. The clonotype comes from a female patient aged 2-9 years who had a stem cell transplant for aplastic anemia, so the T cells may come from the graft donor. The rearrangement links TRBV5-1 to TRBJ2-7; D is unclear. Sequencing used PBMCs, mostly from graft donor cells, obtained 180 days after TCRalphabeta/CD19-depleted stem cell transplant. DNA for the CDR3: TGCGCCAGCAGCTTGGAACCGGGTAGGTTCTACGAGCAGTACTTC. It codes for CASSLEPGRFYEQYF. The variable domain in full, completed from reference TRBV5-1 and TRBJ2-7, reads KAGVTQTPRYLIKTRGQQVTLSCSPISGHRSVSWYQQTPGQGLQFLFEYFSETQRNKGNFPGRFSGRQFSNSRSEMNVSTLELGDSALYLCASSLEPGRFYEQYFGPGTRLTVT.